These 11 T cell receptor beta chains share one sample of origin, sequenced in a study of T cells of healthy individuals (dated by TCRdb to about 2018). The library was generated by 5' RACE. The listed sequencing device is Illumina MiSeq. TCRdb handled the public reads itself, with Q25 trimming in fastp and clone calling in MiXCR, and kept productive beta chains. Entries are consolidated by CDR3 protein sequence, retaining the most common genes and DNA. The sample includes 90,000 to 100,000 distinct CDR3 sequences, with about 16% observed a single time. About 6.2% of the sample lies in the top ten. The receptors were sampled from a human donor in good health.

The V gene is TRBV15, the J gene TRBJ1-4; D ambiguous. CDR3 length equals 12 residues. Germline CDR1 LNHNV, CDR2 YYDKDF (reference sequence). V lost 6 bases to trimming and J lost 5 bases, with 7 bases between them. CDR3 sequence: CATRGYNEKLFF. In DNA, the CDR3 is TGTGCCACCAGAGGTTACAATGAAAAACTGTTTTTT.

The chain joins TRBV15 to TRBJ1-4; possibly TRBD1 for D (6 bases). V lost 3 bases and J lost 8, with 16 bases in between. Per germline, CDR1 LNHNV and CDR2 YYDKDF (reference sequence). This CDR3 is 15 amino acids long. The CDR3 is CATSRAPTGTEKLFF. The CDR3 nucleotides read TGTGCCACCAGCAGGGCCCCGACAGGAACCGAAAAACTGTTTTTT.

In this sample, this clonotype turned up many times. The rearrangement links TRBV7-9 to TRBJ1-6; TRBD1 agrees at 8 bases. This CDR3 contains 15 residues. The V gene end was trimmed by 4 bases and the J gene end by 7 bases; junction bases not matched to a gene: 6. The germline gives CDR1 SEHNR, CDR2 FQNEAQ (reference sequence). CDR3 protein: CASSSPGQENSPLHF. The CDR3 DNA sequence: TGTGCCAGCAGCTCGCCGGGACAGGAAAATTCACCCCTCCACTTT.

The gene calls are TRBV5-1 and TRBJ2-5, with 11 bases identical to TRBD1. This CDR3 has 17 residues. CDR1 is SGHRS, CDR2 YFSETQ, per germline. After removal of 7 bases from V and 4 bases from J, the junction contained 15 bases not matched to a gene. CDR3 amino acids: CASQTGTGGRSRETQYF. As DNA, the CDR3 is TGCGCCAGCCAAACCGGGACAGGGGGTAGAAGTAGAGAGACCCAGTACTTC.

The DNA of the CDR3 is TGCAGTGCTAGGGGGACGACAGGGGACACTGAAGCTTTCTTT. Protein product: CSARGTTGDTEAFF. The rearrangement uses TRBV20-1 and TRBJ1-1; 8 nucleotides agree with TRBD1. The CDR3 totals 14 residues. Trimming took 3 bases from V and 3 from J; bases not matched to a gene: 6. The germline gives CDR1 DFQATT, CDR2 SNEGSKA (reference sequence).

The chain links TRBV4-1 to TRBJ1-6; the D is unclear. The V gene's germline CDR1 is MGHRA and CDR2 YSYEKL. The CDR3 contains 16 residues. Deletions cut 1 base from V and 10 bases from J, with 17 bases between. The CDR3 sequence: CASSQAVGRVGSPLHF. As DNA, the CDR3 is TGCGCCAGCAGCCAAGCTGTTGGTAGGGTGGGCTCACCCCTCCACTTT.

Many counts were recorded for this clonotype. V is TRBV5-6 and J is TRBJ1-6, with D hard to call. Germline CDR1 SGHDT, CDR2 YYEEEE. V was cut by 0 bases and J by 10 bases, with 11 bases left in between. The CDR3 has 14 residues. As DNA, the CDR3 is TGTGCCAGCAGCTTGGAACAGATGGGGTCACCCCTCCACTTT. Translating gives CASSLEQMGSPLHF.

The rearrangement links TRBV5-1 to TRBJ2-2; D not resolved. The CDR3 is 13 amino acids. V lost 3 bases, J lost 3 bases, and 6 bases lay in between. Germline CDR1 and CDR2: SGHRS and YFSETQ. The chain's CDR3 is CASSSQDTGELFF. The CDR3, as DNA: TGCGCCAGCAGCTCCCAAGACACCGGGGAGCTGTTTTTT.

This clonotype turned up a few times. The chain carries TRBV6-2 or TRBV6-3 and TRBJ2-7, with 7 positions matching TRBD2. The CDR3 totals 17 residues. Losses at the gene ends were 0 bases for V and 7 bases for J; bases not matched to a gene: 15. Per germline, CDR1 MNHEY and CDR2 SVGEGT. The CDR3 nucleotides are TGTGCCAGCAGTTACTCTACCAGCGGGGATCCTTTGAGTGAGCAGTACTTC. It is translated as CASSYSTSGDPLSEQYF.

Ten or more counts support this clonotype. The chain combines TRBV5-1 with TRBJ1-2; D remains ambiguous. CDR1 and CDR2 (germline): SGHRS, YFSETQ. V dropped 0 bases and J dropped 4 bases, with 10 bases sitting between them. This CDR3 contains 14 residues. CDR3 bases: TGCGCCAGCAGCTTGGGATCCCGGCTCTATGGCTACACCTTC. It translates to CASSLGSRLYGYTF.

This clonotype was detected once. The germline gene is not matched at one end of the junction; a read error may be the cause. The CDR3 protein is CASSPQAQSSWANVLTF. CDR3 sequence (DNA): TGTGCCAGCAGCCCCCAAGCCCAGTCCTCTTGGGCCAACGTCCTGACTTTC. The gene calls are TRBV7-8 and TRBJ2-6; D gene unclear. This CDR3 has 17 residues. Germline V gene data show CDR1 as SGHVS and CDR2 as FQNEAQ.